The next 16 T cell receptor beta chains were all read from a single sample in a study of T-cell memory formation after mild COVID-19. TCRdb processed the 5' RACE reads anew with MiXCR; each CDR3 protein has one entry. This sample has fewer than 250,000 distinct CDR3 sequences, with around 30% found just once. Input material: PBMCs or a T cell subset sorted from them (not recorded which). Receptor source: an adult woman who had mild COVID-19 (a few samples of this study predate the infection). Cell type and time point are not known.

The rearrangement links TRBV5-1 to TRBJ2-1, with 8 bases matching TRBD2. The CDR3 covers 17 residues. After removal of 3 bases from V and 9 bases from J, the junction contained 17 bases not matched to a gene. Germline V gene lookup returns CDR1 SGHRS and CDR2 YFSETQ. The CDR3 DNA reads as TGCGCCAGCAGCTCCGGGACTAGGATTTTGGGTTGGGGTGAGCAGTTCTTC. Amino acid sequence: CASSSGTRILGWGEQFF.

A few counts support this clonotype. The chain uses TRBV4-2 and TRBJ1-1, with D perhaps TRBD1 (6 bases). The V gene's germline CDR1 is LGHNA and CDR2 YNFKEQ. The V and J ends lost 1 base and 4 bases respectively, with 16 bases between them. This CDR3 has 16 residues. The CDR3 loop reads CASSQAAGTRVTEAFF. CDR3 coding DNA: TGTGCCAGCAGCCAAGCTGCCGGGACAAGAGTCACTGAAGCTTTCTTT.

The J gene is TRBJ2-2, the V gene TRBV4-1; 12 bases agree with TRBD2. The CDR3 contains 17 residues. From germline, CDR1 is MGHRA and CDR2 YSYEKL. The ends lost 2 bases at V and 5 bases at J; junction bases unmatched: 6. The DNA for the CDR3 is TGCGCCAGCAGCCAACCCGGACTAGCGGGGCGAACCGGGGAGCTGTTTTTT. This gives the protein CASSQPGLAGRTGELFF.

A few counts support this clonotype. The gene calls are TRBV12-5 and TRBJ1-5; tentatively, D is TRBD1 (5 bases). The V gene's germline CDR1 is LGHNT and CDR2 FRNRAP. The CDR3 length is 16 residues. V lost 0 bases to trimming and J lost 6 bases, with 15 bases between them. Written as DNA, the CDR3 is TGTGCTAGTGGTTTGGTATTCGGTCAGGGCATTCAGCCCCAGCATTTT. This encodes CASGLVFGQGIQPQHF.

This chain connects TRBV7-3 to TRBJ2-1; possibly TRBD2 for D (6 bases). V lost 5 bases to trimming and J lost 5 bases, with 13 bases between them. The CDR3 loop spans 14 amino acids. CDR1 is SGHTA, CDR2 FQGTGA, per germline. For the CDR3, the DNA is TGTGCCAGCAGCCCTTGGGGCGGGGACAATGAGCAGTTCTTC. Its translation is CASSPWGGDNEQFF.

This clonotype has only a few counts. The chain uses TRBV5-1 and TRBJ1-2; tentatively, D is TRBD1 (5 bases). V was pared by 0 bases and J by 4 bases, with 13 bases between. In germline, CDR1 is SGHRS, CDR2 YFSETQ. CDR3 length: 15 amino acids. The CDR3 nucleotides read TGCGCCAGCAGCTTGGCTGGCAGGGAGGGCTATGGCTACACCTTC. It is translated as CASSLAGREGYGYTF.

The genes are TRBV5-1 and TRBJ2-2; weak D call: TRBD2 (5 bases). This CDR3 has 14 residues. CDR1 and CDR2 from the germline V gene are SGHRS and YFSETQ. Trimming shortened V by 1 base and J by 6 bases, and 10 bases separated the two germline ends. CDR3: CASSLFGGAGELFF. The DNA of the CDR3 is TGCGCCAGCAGCTTGTTTGGAGGAGCCGGGGAGCTGTTTTTT.

In this sample, this clonotype turned up once. The chain employs TRBV9 and TRBJ2-3, with D possibly being TRBD1 or TRBD2 (6 bases each). Germline values: CDR1 SGDLS, CDR2 YYNGEE. V shed 5 bases and J shed 6 bases, with 16 bases lying between them. The CDR3 loop spans 14 amino acids. CDR3 residues: CASSTGGPADTQYF. Written as DNA, the CDR3 is TGTGCCAGCAGTACTGGGGGGCCCGCCGATACGCAGTATTTT.

The table lists this clonotype with a few counts. The V and J genes are TRBV5-1 and TRBJ2-1, with a weak D call TRBD1 (6 bases). From germline, CDR1 is SGHRS and CDR2 YFSETQ. The CDR3 covers 14 residues. The germline V and J ends were trimmed by 1 base and 7 bases, with 12 bases remaining between them. The DNA of the CDR3 is TGCGCCAGCAGCTTGAGGGGGACGGAGAATGAGCAGTTCTTC. Protein product: CASSLRGTENEQFF.

For this clonotype: A much larger clone lies one base from this, so it may be a read error. This chain links TRBV7-2 with TRBJ2-5, with a tentative D call TRBD2 (6 bases). The CDR3 totals 16 residues. Trimming shortened V by 4 bases and J by 5 bases, and 20 bases separated the two germline ends. Germline values: CDR1 SGHTA, CDR2 FQGNSA. The CDR3 here is CASSSERERLMETQYF. The CDR3 DNA is TGTGCCAGCAGCTCAGAACGGGAGAGGTTAATGGAGACCCAGTACTTC.

The rearrangement links TRBV5-6 to TRBJ1-4; weak D call: TRBD1 (6 bases). The V and J ends lost 0 bases and 5 bases respectively, with 11 bases between them. Germline V lookup: CDR1 SGHDT, CDR2 YYEEEE. This CDR3 spans 15 amino acids. This chain's CDR3 is CASSLAGGGNEKLFF. As DNA, the CDR3 is TGTGCCAGCAGCTTGGCGGGAGGGGGGAATGAAAAACTGTTTTTT.

The chain couples TRBV20-1 to TRBJ1-4; D gene uncertain. Trimming took off 4 bases at V and 6 bases at J, with 12 bases between the two ends. Germline V CDR1 and CDR2: DFQATT, SNEGSKA (reference sequence). The CDR3 has 13 amino acids. CDR3 sequence reads: CSAKSRGHEKLFF. In DNA, the CDR3 is TGCAGTGCTAAGTCCCGGGGTCATGAAAAACTGTTTTTT.

The CDR3 loop is CASSLVTGVIDTQYF. DNA for the CDR3: TGTGCCAGCAGCTTAGTAACGGGAGTTATAGATACGCAGTATTTT. This chain joins TRBV11-2 and TRBJ2-3; D may be TRBD2 (6 bases). There are 15 residues in the CDR3. The germline V gene encodes CDR1 SGHAT and CDR2 FQNNGV. Deletions cut 1 base from V and 5 bases from J, with 13 bases between.

The J gene is TRBJ2-7, the V gene TRBV9; no reliable D call. The CDR3 loop spans 13 amino acids. The germline CDR1 and CDR2 sequences are SGDLS and YYNGEE. V was clipped by 0 bases and J by 3 bases, with 7 bases between them. In DNA form, the CDR3 reads TGTGCCAGCAGCGTAGGACTTAACTACGAGCAGTACTTC. This gives the protein CASSVGLNYEQYF.

The V call is TRBV7-9, the J call TRBJ2-2; D unclear. V lost 5 bases to trimming and J lost 2 bases, with 12 bases between them. This CDR3 contains 15 residues. CDR1 and CDR2 from the germline V gene are SEHNR and FQNEAQ (reference sequence). CDR3 bases: TGTGCCAGCAGCATTACTCTCATAAACACCGGGGAGCTGTTTTTT. Its protein is CASSITLINTGELFF.

This clonotype was recorded a few times. The chain uses TRBV11-2 and TRBJ2-7, with 11 positions matching TRBD2. Germline V lookup: CDR1 SGHAT, CDR2 FQNNGV. V was clipped by 5 bases and J by 2 bases; unmatched bases: 5. The CDR3 covers 15 residues. CDR3: CASSPGLAGTYEQYF. The CDR3, as DNA: TGTGCCAGCAGCCCAGGACTAGCGGGTACCTACGAGCAGTACTTC.